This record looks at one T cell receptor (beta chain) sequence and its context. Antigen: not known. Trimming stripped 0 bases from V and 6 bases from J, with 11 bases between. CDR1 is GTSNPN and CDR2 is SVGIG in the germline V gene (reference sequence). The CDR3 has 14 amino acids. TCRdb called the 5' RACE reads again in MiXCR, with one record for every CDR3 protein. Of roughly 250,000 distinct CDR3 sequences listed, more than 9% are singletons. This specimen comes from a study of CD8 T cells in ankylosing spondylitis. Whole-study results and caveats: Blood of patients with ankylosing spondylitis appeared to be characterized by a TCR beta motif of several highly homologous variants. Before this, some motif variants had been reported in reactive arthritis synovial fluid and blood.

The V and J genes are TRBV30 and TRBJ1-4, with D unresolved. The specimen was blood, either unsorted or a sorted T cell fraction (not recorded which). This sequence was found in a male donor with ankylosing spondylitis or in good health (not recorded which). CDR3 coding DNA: TGTGCCTGGAGTGTACATCTGTCTGATGAAAAACTGTTTTTT. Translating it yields CAWSVHLSDEKLFF.